This T cell receptor (beta chain) derives from a study of blood T cells in healthy people across ages. General study points: Aged donors had fewer naive CD4+ cells and lower diversity than long-lived donors. Unsorted PBMCs prevented conclusive naive versus antigen-experienced comparison.

A second PCR of 7 to 11 cycles used a sample-barcoded 5' primer and a J-beta primer mix. TCRdb reanalysed the 5' RACE reads using MiXCR and keeps one entry per CDR3 protein. The repertoire holds 750,000 to 1,000,000 distinct CDR3 sequences, roughly 29% seen once, with 10% to 13% in the top ten. This CDR3 is built from 13 residues. The germline V gene has CDR1 DFQATT and CDR2 SNEGSKA (reference sequence). J was trimmed by 4 bases and V by 4 bases; bases with no gene match: 3. Details on this clonotype: Its antigen remains unknown.

Another study also made use of these data, one on T cells of mothers and their children.

This chain connects TRBV20-1 to TRBJ2-2; 7 bases line up with TRBD1. Sequencing was performed on blood. The TCR comes from a woman aged 40-49 years in good health. CDR3 region: CSATRTGTGELFF. The DNA for the CDR3 is TGCAGTGCTACTCGGACAGGCACCGGGGAGCTGTTTTTT.